This T cell receptor beta chain derives from a study of T cell clonotyping in hematopoietic cell transplantation. The overall study: Recipients' pretransplant samples followed cytoreduction.

Time point noted: recipient sample about 28 days before transplant, after cytoreduction. Samples: about 28 days before transplant, then days 30, 100 and 180 after. Some clones are missing from TCRdb's copy, which holds only in-frame ones; the method was immunoSEQ multiplex PCR. The repertoire holds about 20,000 clones, with roughly 82% as singletons. Concerning this clone: The antigen is undetermined.

Study results and limitations: Recipient TCR diversity dropped after transplant; expanded clonotypes rose from day 30 to 180. Cells were unsorted, so CD4 and CD8 contributions were not separated.

The TCR was taken from a man aged 50 to 60 with acute myeloid leukemia. Some clones in this sample may be carry-over from other donors' samples. The sequencing here drew on peripheral blood mononuclear cells, taken before stem cell transplant.

The CDR3 protein is CASSFPGLAGAPNTGELFF. The CDR3 DNA is TGTGCCAGCAGCTTCCCGGGACTAGCGGGGGCCCCGAACACCGGGGAGCTGTTTTTT. The chain employs TRBV11-2 and TRBJ2-2, with TRBD2 identical over 14 bases. Germline CDR1 and CDR2: SGHAT and FQNNGV. V dropped 3 bases and J dropped 0; count of bases not matched to a gene: 6. CDR3 length: 19 residues.